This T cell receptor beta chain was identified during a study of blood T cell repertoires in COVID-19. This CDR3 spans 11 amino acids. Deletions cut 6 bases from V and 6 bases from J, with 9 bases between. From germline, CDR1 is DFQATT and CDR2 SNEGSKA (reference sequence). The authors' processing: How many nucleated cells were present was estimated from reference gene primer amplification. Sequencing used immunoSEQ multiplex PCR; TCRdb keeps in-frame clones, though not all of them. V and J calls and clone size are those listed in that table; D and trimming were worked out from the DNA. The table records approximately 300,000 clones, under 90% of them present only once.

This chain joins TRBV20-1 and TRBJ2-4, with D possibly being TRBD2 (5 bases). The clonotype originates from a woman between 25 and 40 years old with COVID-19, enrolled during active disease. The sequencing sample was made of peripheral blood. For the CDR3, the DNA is TGCAGTGCACCACGGGGAAACATTCAGTACTTC. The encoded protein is CSAPRGNIQYF.